This TCR beta chain was identified in a study of shared clonotypes between healthy human individuals. Study outcomes and limitations: Sequencing depth was a factor that was expected to affect clonotype sharing among donors.

Unsorted PBMC contributed roughly 300 ng DNA, around 30,000 T cell genomes, to each replicate PCR. The table came from immunoSEQ multiplex PCR; TCRdb's copy has only in-frame clones and leaves some out. The table shows about 510,000 clones, with about four fifths occurring only once. Recent acute infections and vaccinations were absent in the healthy HIV-negative adult donors. The CDR3 sequence is 12 residues long. Germline V CDR1 and CDR2: MNHNS, SASEGT. V was clipped by 8 bases and J by 7 bases; unmatched bases: 7. Only one count was recorded for this clone. The target antigen is unknown. Sequenced sample: PBMCs. This clonotype originated in a woman between 40 and 55 years old in good health. Some clones in this sample may be carry-over from other donors' samples. The rearrangement links TRBV6-1 to TRBJ1-1, with 7 bases fitting TRBD1. The CDR3 sequence: CASLTGDSEAFF. CDR3 nucleotide sequence: TGTGCCAGCCTGACGGGGGACAGTGAAGCTTTCTTT.